This T cell receptor (beta chain) was sequenced in a study of regulatory T cells in long-lasting Graves disease. Indicated time point: newly diagnosed GD, antithyroid drugs for less than 3 months. TCR sequences were obtained from RNA taken from PBMCs. Doctors identified Graves' disease using the American Thyroid Association guidelines. With iRepertoire HTBI primers and Arm-PCR of CDR3 regions, TCR beta libraries were built. TCRdb used MiXCR to reprocess the multiplex PCR reads, holding one entry per CDR3 protein. The sample yields more than 350,000 distinct CDR3 sequences, 14% to 15% seen once. This same sample was also part of a study on T cells in Graves' hyperthyroidism and ophthalmopathy. As reported in that work: TCR CDR3 regions were first amplified by RT-PCR with HTBI primers. Blood held most thyroid clonotypes expanded above 0.001 frequency.

The receptor's source is a woman aged 25 to 39 with Graves disease. The specimen comprised peripheral blood mononuclear cells (PBMCs), sampled at new diagnosis, from a patient treated with antithyroid drugs.

The CDR3: CASRLPGLALPGELFF. The CDR3 DNA follows: TGTGCCAGCAGATTACCGGGACTAGCGTTACCCGGGGAGCTGTTTTTT. The chain uses TRBV12-3 or TRBV12-4 and TRBJ2-2, with 10 positions matching TRBD2. The ends lost 6 bases at V and 6 bases at J; junction bases unmatched: 10. The CDR3 has 16 residues.